This T cell receptor (beta chain) was identified in a study of cytomegalovirus exposure and HLA in healthy donors. For the study at large: Early on, a data release was issued that held about 85 million unique TCRs from HLA-typed donors. Study-wide results and limits: The classifier was said to identify cytomegalovirus status with high specificity and sensitivity.

This clone was found a few times. Its antigen is undetermined. Use of 60 Vbeta and 13 Jbeta primers characterized the PCR. Repertoires were generated with immunoSEQ multiplex PCR, while TCRdb's copy carries only in-frame clones and drops some. The table has fewer than 95,000 clones, over 70% seen once. V lost 2 bases and J lost 3; bases outside the gene matches: 8. This CDR3 contains 17 residues. The germline V gene has CDR1 MGHRA and CDR2 YSYEKL. Specimen: PBMCs. The V gene is TRBV4-1, the J gene TRBJ1-4; 8 nucleotides agree with TRBD1. The clonotype comes from a middle-aged man in good health and CMV-seronegative. This CDR3 reads CASSQTAGGAANEKLFF. DNA of the CDR3: TGCGCCAGCAGCCAAACGGCAGGGGGCGCGGCTAATGAAAAACTGTTTTTT.